This T cell receptor beta chain was profiled in a study of Graves' ophthalmopathy and Graves' hyperthyroidism. RNA transcripts served as template for amplifying TCR beta CDR3 sequences. Following a first-round RT-PCR that used HTBI primers, a second-round multiplex PCR was carried out. TCRdb recomputed calls from the multiplex PCR reads with MiXCR, one row per CDR3 protein. The data show some 160,000 distinct CDR3 sequences, with 39% seen just once and roughly 8.9% held by the top ten. V trimming: 4 bases; J trimming: 4 bases; junction bases outside the gene matches: 11. This CDR3 is 18 amino acids long. PBMCs had their origin in fresh peripheral blood (more than 9.5 ml).

The chain combines TRBV12-3 or TRBV12-4 with TRBJ2-5; 14 nucleotides line up with TRBD2. The sequence was collected from a young man with Graves' ophthalmopathy. Sequenced input: peripheral blood. CDR3 nucleotide sequence: TGTGCCAGCAGTTCTGTACGACTAGCGGGAGGGCCGCGAGAGACCCAGTACTTC. Encoded protein: CASSSVRLAGGPRETQYF.